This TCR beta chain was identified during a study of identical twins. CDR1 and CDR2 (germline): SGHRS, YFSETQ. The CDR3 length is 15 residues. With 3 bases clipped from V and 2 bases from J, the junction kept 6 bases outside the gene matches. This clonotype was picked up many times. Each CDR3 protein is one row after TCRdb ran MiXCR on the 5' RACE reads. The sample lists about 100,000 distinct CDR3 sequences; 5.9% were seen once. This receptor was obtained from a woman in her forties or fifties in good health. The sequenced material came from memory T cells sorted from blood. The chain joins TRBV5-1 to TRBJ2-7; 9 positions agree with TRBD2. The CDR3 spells CASSSGLAKTYEQYF. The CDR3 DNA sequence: TGCGCCAGCAGCTCTGGACTAGCGAAGACCTACGAGCAGTACTTC.